These T cell receptor beta chains were read from a single sample in a study of CD8+CD57+ T cells in acquired aplastic anemia. TCRdb reanalysed the reads using MiXCR and keeps one entry per CDR3 protein. The table shows under 350,000 distinct CDR3 sequences, with under 65% occurring only once. Sample: sorted CD4+, CD8+, or CD8+CD57+ T cells (not recorded which) from PBMCs. The receptors come from a human donor with aplastic anemia. The CDR3 runs from the conserved cysteine through the conserved F or W. Fields, in order: D gene, V gene, J gene, clone size, CDR3 protein, CDR3 DNA. A D gene is named only where the DNA matches it firmly. Not all rows give a size; the values are once, few, many and, for expanded clones, a class.

D: TRBD2
V: TRBV7-7
J: TRBJ2-7
size: NA
CDR3: CASGRASGEQYF
DNA: TGTGCTAGCGGGAGGGCCAGCGGGGAGCAGTACTTC

D: NA
V: TRBV12-5
J: TRBJ1-5
size: NA
CDR3: CASGLRGSNQPQHF
DNA: TGTGCTAGTGGTTTGCGAGGTAGCAATCAGCCCCAGCATTTT

D: TRBD1
V: TRBV13
J: TRBJ1-1
size: NA
CDR3: CASSPGQGAAEAFF
DNA: TGTGCCAGCAGCCCAGGACAGGGGGCAGCTGAAGCTTTCTTT

D: NA
V: TRBV5-1
J: TRBJ2-2
size: NA
CDR3: CASSTSRDGELFF
DNA: TGCGCCAGCAGTACGAGCAGGGACGGGGAGCTGTTTTTT

D: NA
V: TRBV2
J: TRBJ2-1
size: NA
CDR3: CASRGLMVLEQFF
DNA: TGTGCCAGCAGGGGGCTAATGGTGCTTGAGCAGTTCTTC

D: NA
V: TRBV19
J: TRBJ1-1
size: NA
CDR3: CASSIGTDVGTEAFF
DNA: TGTGCCAGTAGTATAGGCACCGACGTAGGCACTGAAGCTTTCTTT

D: NA
V: TRBV5-1
J: TRBJ1-1
size: few
CDR3: CASSYAGTTSTNTEAFF
DNA: TGCGCCAGCAGCTATGCCGGGACTACCAGCACGAACACTGAAGCTTTCTTT

D: TRBD1
V: TRBV5-6
J: TRBJ1-4
size: NA
CDR3: CASSLDGQGLLF
DNA: TGTGCCAGCAGCTTGGATGGACAGGGACTACTTTTT

D: NA
V: TRBV7-6
J: TRBJ2-7
size: NA
CDR3: CASSSHRAGSDYEQYF
DNA: TGTGCCAGCAGCTCCCATAGGGCAGGGAGCGACTACGAGCAGTACTTC

D: NA
V: TRBV2
J: TRBJ1-2
size: many
CDR3: CASRTGTYLNYGYTF
DNA: TGTGCCAGCAGAACTGGGACCTATCTTAACTATGGCTACACCTTC

D: NA
V: TRBV12-3/TRBV12-4
J: TRBJ1-1
size: NA
CDR3: CASSLVLKNTEAFF
DNA: TGTGCCAGCAGTTTAGTGCTGAAGAACACTGAAGCTTTCTTT

D: NA
V: TRBV20-1
J: TRBJ2-1
size: NA
CDR3: CSVTGTRVHEQFF
DNA: TGCAGTGTGACGGGCACTCGGGTCCATGAGCAGTTCTTC

D: NA
V: TRBV7-3
J: TRBJ1-6
size: NA
CDR3: CASRPQGNSPLHF
DNA: TGTGCCAGCAGACCCCAAGGGAATTCACCCCTCCACTTT

D: TRBD1
V: TRBV6-6
J: TRBJ1-5
size: few
CDR3: CASSYSRVTGQGAGQPQHF
DNA: TGTGCCAGCAGTTACTCGAGGGTTACGGGACAGGGGGCCGGTCAGCCCCAGCATTTT

D: NA
V: TRBV2
J: TRBJ1-1
size: NA
CDR3: CASRAKGGGSTEAFF
DNA: TGTGCCAGCAGAGCCAAAGGGGGAGGTAGCACTGAAGCTTTCTTT

D: NA
V: TRBV20-1
J: TRBJ2-2
size: NA
CDR3: CSARDSSGFPGEQFF
DNA: TGCAGTGCTAGGGATTCCAGCGGGTTTCCCGGGGAGCAGTTTTTT

D: NA
V: TRBV19
J: TRBJ2-1
size: NA
CDR3: CASSTRMTGYNEQFF
DNA: TGTGCCAGTAGTACCAGGATGACAGGATACAATGAGCAGTTCTTC

D: NA
V: TRBV10-1
J: TRBJ1-1
size: few
CDR3: CASRGANTEAFF
DNA: TGCGCCAGCAGGGGAGCAAACACTGAAGCTTTCTTT

D: NA
V: TRBV18
J: TRBJ1-1
size: few
CDR3: CASSSGAQTRAFF
DNA: TGTGCCAGCTCATCTGGGGCCCAAACCAGAGCTTTCTTT

D: TRBD2
V: TRBV28
J: TRBJ2-2
size: few
CDR3: CASSSGLAGLTGELFF
DNA: TGTGCCAGCAGTTCTGGACTAGCGGGACTTACCGGGGAGCTGTTTTTT

D: NA
V: TRBV10-3
J: TRBJ2-1
size: few
CDR3: CAISIWGAWGLHTEQFF
DNA: TGTGCCATCAGTATATGGGGGGCATGGGGGCTCCATACTGAGCAGTTCTTC

D: NA
V: TRBV5-6
J: TRBJ2-5
size: many
CDR3: CASSLRRLGGETQYF
DNA: TGTGCCAGCAGCTTAAGGAGACTAGGGGGGGAGACCCAGTACTTC

D: NA
V: TRBV7-8
J: TRBJ2-5
size: NA
CDR3: CASSIGTTTGELGETQYF
DNA: TGTGCCAGCAGCATCGGGACAACCACCGGGGAGCTGGGAGAGACCCAGTACTTC

D: NA
V: TRBV15
J: TRBJ2-5
size: NA
CDR3: CATSDRKGWETQYF
DNA: TGTGCCACCAGCGATCGGAAGGGATGGGAGACCCAGTACTTC

D: NA
V: TRBV2
J: TRBJ1-1
size: NA
CDR3: CASSFQQGNTEAFF
DNA: TGTGCCAGCAGTTTCCAACAGGGGAACACTGAAGCTTTCTTT